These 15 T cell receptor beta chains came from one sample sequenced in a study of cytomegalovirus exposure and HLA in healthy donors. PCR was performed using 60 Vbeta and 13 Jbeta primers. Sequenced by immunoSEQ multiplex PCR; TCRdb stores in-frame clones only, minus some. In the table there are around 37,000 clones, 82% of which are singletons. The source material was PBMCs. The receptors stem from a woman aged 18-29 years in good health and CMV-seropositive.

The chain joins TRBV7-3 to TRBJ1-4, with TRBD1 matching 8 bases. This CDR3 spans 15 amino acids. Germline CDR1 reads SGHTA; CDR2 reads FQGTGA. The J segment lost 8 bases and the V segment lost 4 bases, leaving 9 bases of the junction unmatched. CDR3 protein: CASSSTGVPGEKLFF. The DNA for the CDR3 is TGTGCCAGCAGCTCGACAGGGGTGCCCGGAGAAAAACTGTTTTTT.

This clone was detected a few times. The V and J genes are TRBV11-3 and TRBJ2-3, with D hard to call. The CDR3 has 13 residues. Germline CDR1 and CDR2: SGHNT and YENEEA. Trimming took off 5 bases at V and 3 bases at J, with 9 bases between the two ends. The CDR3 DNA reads TGTGCCAGCAGCGCGCCGTGGACAGATACGCAGTATTTT. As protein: CASSAPWTDTQYF.

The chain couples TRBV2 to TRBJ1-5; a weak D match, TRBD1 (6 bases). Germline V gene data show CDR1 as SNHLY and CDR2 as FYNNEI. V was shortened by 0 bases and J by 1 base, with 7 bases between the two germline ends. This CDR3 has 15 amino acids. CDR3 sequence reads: CASSEAGGSNQPQHF. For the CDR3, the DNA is TGTGCCAGCAGTGAAGCAGGGGGAAGCAATCAGCCCCAGCATTTT.

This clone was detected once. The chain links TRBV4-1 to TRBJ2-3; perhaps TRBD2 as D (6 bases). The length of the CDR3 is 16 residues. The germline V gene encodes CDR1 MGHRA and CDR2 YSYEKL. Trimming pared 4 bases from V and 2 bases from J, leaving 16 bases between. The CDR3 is CASSPAGGRYTDTQYF. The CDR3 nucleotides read TGCGCCAGCAGCCCAGCTGGGGGGAGGTACACAGATACGCAGTATTTT.

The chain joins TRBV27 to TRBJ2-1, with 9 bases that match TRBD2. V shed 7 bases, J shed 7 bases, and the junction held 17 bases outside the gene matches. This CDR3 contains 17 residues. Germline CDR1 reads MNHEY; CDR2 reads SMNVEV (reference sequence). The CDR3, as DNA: TGTGCCAGCACCACAGACGGTGCGGGGGGGCCTGGTAATGAGCAGTTCTTC. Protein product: CASTTDGAGGPGNEQFF.

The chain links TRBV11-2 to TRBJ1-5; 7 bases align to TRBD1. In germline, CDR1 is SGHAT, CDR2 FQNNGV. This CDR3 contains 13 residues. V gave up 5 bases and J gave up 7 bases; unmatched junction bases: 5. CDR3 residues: CASSQGVGQPQHF. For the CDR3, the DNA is TGTGCCAGCAGCCAGGGGGTCGGGCAGCCCCAGCATTTT. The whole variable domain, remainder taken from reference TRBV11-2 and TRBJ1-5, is EAGVAQSPRYKIIEKRQSVAFWCNPISGHATLYWYQQILGQGPKLLIQFQNNGVVDDSQLPKDRFSAERLKGVDSTLKIQPAKLEDSAVYLCASSQGVGQPQHFGDGTRLSIL.

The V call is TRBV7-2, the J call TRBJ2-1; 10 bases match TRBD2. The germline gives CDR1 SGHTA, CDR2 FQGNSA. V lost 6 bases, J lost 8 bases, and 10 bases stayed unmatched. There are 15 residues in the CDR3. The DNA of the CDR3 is TGTGCCAGCAGTTCGAGCGGGAGGGCCTCGGATGAGCAGTTCTTC. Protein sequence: CASSSSGRASDEQFF.

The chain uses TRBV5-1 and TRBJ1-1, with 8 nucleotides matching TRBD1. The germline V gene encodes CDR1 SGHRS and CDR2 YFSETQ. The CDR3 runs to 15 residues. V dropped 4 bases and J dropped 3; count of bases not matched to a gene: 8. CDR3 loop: CASSTGQGGDTEAFF. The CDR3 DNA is TGCGCCAGCAGCACTGGACAGGGTGGGGACACTGAAGCTTTCTTT.

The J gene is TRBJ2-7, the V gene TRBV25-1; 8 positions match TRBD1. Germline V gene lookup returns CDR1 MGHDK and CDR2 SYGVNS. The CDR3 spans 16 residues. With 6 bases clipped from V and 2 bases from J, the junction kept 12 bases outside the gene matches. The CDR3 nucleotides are TGTGCCAGCAGCGCCGGCCCTCCGGGACAGGCCTACGAGCAGTACTTC. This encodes CASSAGPPGQAYEQYF.

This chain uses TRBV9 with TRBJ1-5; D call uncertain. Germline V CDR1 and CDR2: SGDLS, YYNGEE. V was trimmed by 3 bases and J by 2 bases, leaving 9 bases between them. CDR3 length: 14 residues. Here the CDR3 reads CASSGRVGNQPQHF. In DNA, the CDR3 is TGTGCCAGCAGCGGGAGGGTGGGCAATCAGCCCCAGCATTTT.

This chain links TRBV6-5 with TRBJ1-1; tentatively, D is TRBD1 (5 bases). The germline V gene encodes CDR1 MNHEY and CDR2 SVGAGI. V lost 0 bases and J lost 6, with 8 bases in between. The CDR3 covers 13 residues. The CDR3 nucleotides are TGTGCCAGCAGTTACTCGGGGGGTTCTGAAGCTTTCTTT. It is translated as CASSYSGGSEAFF.

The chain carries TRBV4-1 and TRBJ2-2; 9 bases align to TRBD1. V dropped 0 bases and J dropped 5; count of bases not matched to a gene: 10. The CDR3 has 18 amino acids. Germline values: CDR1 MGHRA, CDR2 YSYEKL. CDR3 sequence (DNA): TGCGCCAGCAGCCAAGAACCCCATGGACAGGGGTCGACCGGGGAGCTGTTTTTT. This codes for CASSQEPHGQGSTGELFF.

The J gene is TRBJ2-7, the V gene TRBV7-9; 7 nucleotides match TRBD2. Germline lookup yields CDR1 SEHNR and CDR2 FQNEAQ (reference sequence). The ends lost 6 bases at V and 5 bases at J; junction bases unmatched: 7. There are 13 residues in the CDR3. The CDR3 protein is CASRTGLGDEQYF. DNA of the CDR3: TGTGCCAGCAGGACTGGACTAGGGGACGAGCAGTACTTC. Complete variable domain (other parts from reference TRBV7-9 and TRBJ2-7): DTGVSQNPRHKITKRGQNVTFRCDPISEHNRLYWYRQTLGQGPEFLTYFQNEAQLEKSRLLSDRFSAERPKGSFSTLEIQRTEQGDSAMYLCASRTGLGDEQYFGPGTRLTVT.

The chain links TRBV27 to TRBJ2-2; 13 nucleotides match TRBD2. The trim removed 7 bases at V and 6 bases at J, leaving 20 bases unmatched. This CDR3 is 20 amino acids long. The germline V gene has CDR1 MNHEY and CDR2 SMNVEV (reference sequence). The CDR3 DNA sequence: TGTGCCAGCATGGTGACCCCCGGGACTAGCGGGAACGGGGCGGCCGGGGAGCTGTTTTTT. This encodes CASMVTPGTSGNGAAGELFF.

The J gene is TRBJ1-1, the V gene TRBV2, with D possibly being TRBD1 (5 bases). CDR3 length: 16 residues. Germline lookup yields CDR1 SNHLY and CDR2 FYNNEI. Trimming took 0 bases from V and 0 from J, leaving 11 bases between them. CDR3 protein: CASSEAGSGMNTEAFF. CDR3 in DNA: TGTGCCAGCAGTGAAGCGGGCTCAGGGATGAACACTGAAGCTTTCTTT. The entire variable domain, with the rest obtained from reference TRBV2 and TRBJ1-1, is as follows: EPEVTQTPSHQVTQMGQEVILRCVPISNHLYFYWYRQILGQKVEFLVSFYNNEISEKSEIFDDQFSVERPDGSNFTLKIRSTKLEDSAMYFCASSEAGSGMNTEAFFGQGTRLTVV.